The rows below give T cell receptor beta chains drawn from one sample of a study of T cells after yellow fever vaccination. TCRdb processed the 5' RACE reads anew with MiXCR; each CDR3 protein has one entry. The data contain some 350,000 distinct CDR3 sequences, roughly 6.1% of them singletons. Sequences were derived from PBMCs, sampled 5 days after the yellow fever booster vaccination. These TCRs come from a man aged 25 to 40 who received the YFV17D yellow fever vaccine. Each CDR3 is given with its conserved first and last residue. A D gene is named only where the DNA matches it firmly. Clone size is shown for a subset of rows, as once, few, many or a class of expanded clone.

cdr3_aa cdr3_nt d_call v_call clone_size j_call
CASSKAGNSYNEQFF TGTGCCAGCAGCAAAGCGGGAAACTCCTACAATGAGCAGTTCTTC TRBD2 TRBV6-2/TRBV6-3 NA TRBJ2-1
CASSQGSKKPETQYF TGTGCCAGCAGCCAAGGATCCAAGAAACCAGAGACCCAGTACTTC NA TRBV14 many TRBJ2-5
CASSLTGQGATQYF TGTGCTAGCAGCTTAACGGGACAGGGGGCGACCCAGTACTTC TRBD1 TRBV7-7 many TRBJ2-5
CASSLGSGRASETQYF TGTGCCAGCAGCTTGGGTAGCGGGAGGGCCTCGGAGACCCAGTACTTC TRBD2 TRBV5-5 many TRBJ2-5
CASSRQGILSYEQYF TGTGCCAGCAGCCGGCAAGGGATTCTGTCCTACGAGCAGTACTTC NA TRBV5-6 NA TRBJ2-7
CASLAGPRDTQYF TGTGCCAGTCTAGCGGGACCGAGAGATACGCAGTATTTT TRBD2 TRBV6-1 many TRBJ2-3
CSGQGFFGGSQETQYF TGCAGCGGACAGGGTTTTTTTGGCGGGAGCCAAGAGACCCAGTACTTC NA TRBV29-1 many TRBJ2-5
CASSPTPRHTDTQYF TGTGCCAGCAGTCCCACGCCGAGACACACAGATACGCAGTATTTT NA TRBV12-3/TRBV12-4 many TRBJ2-3
CASRGRGTSGNTDTQYF TGTGCCAGTAGAGGGCGGGGGACTAGCGGAAACACAGATACGCAGTATTTT TRBD2 TRBV7-2 NA TRBJ2-3
CASSSSLAGVETQYF TGTGCCAGCAGCTCGTCACTAGCGGGAGTAGAGACCCAGTACTTC TRBD2 TRBV7-9 many TRBJ2-5
CASGNREISRGEQYF TGTGCCAGCGGCAACCGGGAGATCTCTCGGGGCGAGCAGTACTTC NA TRBV2 few TRBJ2-7
CASSYATLMNTEAFF TGTGCCAGCAGTTATGCGACACTGATGAACACTGAAGCTTTCTTT NA TRBV6-5 many TRBJ1-1
CASGLDRRQPQHF TGTGCCAGCGGCCTGGACCGCAGGCAGCCCCAGCATTTT NA TRBV7-2 few TRBJ1-5
CATSLVGSAQETQYF TGTGCCACCAGTCTGGTGGGGAGCGCTCAAGAGACCCAGTACTTC NA TRBV15 many TRBJ2-5
CASSQDDEAGTTF TGCGCCAGCAGCCAAGATGATGAGGCGGGGACCACCTTC NA TRBV4-3 few TRBJ1-2
CASSLGRPPYEQYF TGTGCCAGCAGCTTAGGGAGACCCCCCTACGAGCAGTACTTC NA TRBV13 many TRBJ2-7
CATSRDKRSYEQYF TGTGCCACCAGCAGAGATAAGCGGTCCTACGAGCAGTACTTC NA TRBV15 many TRBJ2-7
CASSSNAEQYF TGCGCCAGCAGCTCCAACGCCGAGCAGTACTTC NA TRBV5-1 many TRBJ2-7
CASSLMRTRSYNEQFF TGTGCCAGCAGCTTAATGAGGACCCGCTCCTACAATGAGCAGTTCTTC NA TRBV7-3 few TRBJ2-1
CASSSGPPTSYQETQYF TGTGCCAGCAGTTCGGGACCGCCGACAAGTTACCAAGAGACCCAGTACTTC NA TRBV5-4 NA TRBJ2-5
CASSRRQGSQGAEGYTF TGTGCCAGCAGCCGTCGGCAAGGGTCACAGGGGGCGGAAGGCTACACCTTC TRBD1 TRBV7-6 NA TRBJ1-2
CAWSVGIEAFF TGTGCCTGGAGTGTAGGGATCGAAGCTTTCTTT NA TRBV30 few TRBJ1-1
CSARGRLAGNSYEQYF TGCAGTGCTAGGGGGCGACTAGCGGGGAACTCCTACGAGCAGTACTTC TRBD2 TRBV20-1 many TRBJ2-7
CASSLAGGLQFF TGTGCCAGCAGCTTGGCCGGGGGACTTCAGTTCTTC NA TRBV5-4 many TRBJ2-1
CASSPSGETQYF TGTGCCAGCAGCCCTTCGGGCGAGACCCAGTACTTC NA TRBV12-3/TRBV12-4 many TRBJ2-5
CASRLAGDNEQFF TGTGCCAGCAGACTAGCGGGAGACAATGAGCAGTTCTTC TRBD2 TRBV7-2 many TRBJ2-1
CASSTGLAGQFQHNEQFF TGTGCCAGCAGTACCGGACTAGCGGGCCAATTTCAGCACAATGAGCAGTTCTTC TRBD2 TRBV12-3/TRBV12-4 NA TRBJ2-1
CAIRRGPNQPQHF TGTGCCATCAGAAGGGGGCCCAATCAGCCCCAGCATTTT TRBD1 TRBV10-3 few TRBJ1-5
CSVGTSGADTQYF TGCAGCGTGGGGACTAGCGGGGCAGATACGCAGTATTTT TRBD2 TRBV29-1 many TRBJ2-3
CSAKGYDNEQFF TGCAGTGCTAAGGGTTATGACAATGAGCAGTTCTTC NA TRBV20-1 many TRBJ2-1
CASSPQGAKGSPLHF TGTGCCAGCTCACCACAGGGGGCTAAAGGTTCACCCCTCCACTTT TRBD1 TRBV12-3/TRBV12-4 NA TRBJ1-6
CAISAGDTQYF TGTGCCATCAGTGCGGGAGATACGCAGTATTTT NA TRBV10-3 many TRBJ2-3
CASSGQVGETQYF TGTGCCAGCAGTGGACAGGTCGGAGAGACCCAGTACTTC TRBD1 TRBV6-2/TRBV6-3 NA TRBJ2-5
CASSPPNGPGSNQPQHF TGTGCCAGCTCACCACCGAACGGGCCCGGTTCCAACCAGCCCCAGCATTTT NA TRBV18 few TRBJ1-5
CASSIVPSGIYEQFF TGTGCCAGTAGTATAGTTCCTAGCGGGATATATGAGCAGTTCTTC TRBD2 TRBV19 NA TRBJ2-1
CASSPPADRLRDTF TGTGCCAGCAGTCCGCCCGCCGACCGTTTGAGAGACACCTTC NA TRBV28 many TRBJ1-2
CASSLEAGGQPQHF TGCGCCAGCAGCTTGGAGGCAGGGGGACAGCCCCAGCATTTT TRBD1 TRBV5-1 many TRBJ1-5
CASKAGMPPGELFF TGTGCCAGCAAGGCAGGGATGCCCCCCGGGGAGCTGTTTTTT NA TRBV2 few TRBJ2-2
CSARDPLAEEQYF TGCAGTGCTAGAGATCCGCTAGCGGAGGAGCAGTACTTC TRBD2 TRBV20-1 few TRBJ2-7
CATSRGGTGVGWQFF TGTGCCACCAGCAGAGGCGGGACAGGAGTTGGGTGGCAGTTCTTC TRBD1 TRBV15 few TRBJ2-1
CASSPPLGTDTQYF TGTGCCAGCAGCCCCCCTTTGGGGACAGATACGCAGTATTTT NA TRBV6-1 many TRBJ2-3
CASSLKSGNTIYF TGTGCCAGCAGCTTAAAATCCGGAAACACCATATATTTT NA TRBV7-2 NA TRBJ1-3
CAIPGNSGNEQFF TGTGCCATTCCCGGCAACTCTGGGAATGAGCAGTTCTTC NA TRBV21-1 many TRBJ2-1
CASSLIGSDTQYF TGCGCCAGCAGCTTAATCGGGAGCGATACGCAGTATTTT NA TRBV5-1 few TRBJ2-3
CSVKVNSNQPQHF TGCAGCGTTAAAGTCAATAGCAATCAGCCCCAGCATTTT NA TRBV29-1 many TRBJ1-5
CASSLFASGSPSHEQYF TGTGCCAGCAGTTTATTTGCTAGCGGGAGCCCTTCCCACGAGCAGTACTTC TRBD2 TRBV12-3/TRBV12-4 many TRBJ2-7
CAWSTHGGLNTEAFF TGTGCCTGGAGTACCCACGGAGGATTGAACACTGAAGCTTTCTTT NA TRBV30 NA TRBJ1-1
CASSPDTNGPSEQFF TGTGCCAGCAGCCCCGATACGAACGGACCAAGCGAGCAGTTCTTC NA TRBV7-9 many TRBJ2-1